The 30 T cell receptor beta chains below were found in one sample sequenced in a study of blood T cell repertoires in COVID-19. Sequencing used immunoSEQ multiplex PCR; TCRdb keeps in-frame clones, though not all of them. The data contain about 77,000 clones, more than 90% of them seen just once; the ten biggest clones take up more than 15%. Sequenced material: peripheral blood. The receptors come from a woman over 75 with active or convalescent COVID-19.

The chain uses TRBV11-2 and TRBJ1-5; the match to TRBD1 covers 10 bases. Germline CDR1 is SGHAT and CDR2 is FQNNGV. The CDR3 is 12 residues long. V dropped 4 bases and J dropped 9; count of bases not matched to a gene: 0. CDR3 DNA sequence: TGTGCCAGCAGCTGGACAGGGGGGCCCCAGCATTTT. It yields the protein CASSWTGGPQHF. The variable domain in full, with the rest retrieved from reference TRBV11-2 and TRBJ1-5, is EAGVAQSPRYKIIEKRQSVAFWCNPISGHATLYWYQQILGQGPKLLIQFQNNGVVDDSQLPKDRFSAERLKGVDSTLKIQPAKLEDSAVYLCASSWTGGPQHFGDGTRLSIL.

The V call is TRBV28, the J call TRBJ1-4, with 9 bases fitting TRBD1. Losses at the gene ends were 6 bases for V and 2 bases for J; bases not matched to a gene: 4. The CDR3 loop spans 15 amino acids. Germline V CDR1 and CDR2: MDHEN, SYDVKM. CDR3: CASRQGAGTNEKLFF. The CDR3 DNA sequence: TGTGCCAGCAGACAGGGGGCGGGGACTAATGAAAAACTGTTTTTT.

The gene calls are TRBV28 and TRBJ1-2, with 7 bases lining up with TRBD1. Germline lookup yields CDR1 MDHEN and CDR2 SYDVKM. The ends lost 6 bases at V and 4 bases at J; junction bases unmatched: 11. The CDR3 sequence is 15 residues long. Here the CDR3 reads CASSFPRGFGYGYTF. In DNA form, the CDR3 reads TGTGCCAGCAGCTTCCCCAGGGGGTTCGGCTATGGCTACACCTTC.

The chain couples TRBV9 to TRBJ1-1; 8 bases align to TRBD1. The J segment lost 1 base and the V segment lost 3 bases, leaving 8 bases of the junction unmatched. Germline values: CDR1 SGDLS, CDR2 YYNGEE. The CDR3 contains 16 residues. The CDR3 DNA is TGTGCCAGCAGCGCGTACAGGGGGAAGGGGAACACTGAAGCTTTCTTT. Its protein is CASSAYRGKGNTEAFF.

This chain uses TRBV7-9 with TRBJ1-2, with D tentatively TRBD1 (5 bases). Trimming pared 8 bases from V and 6 bases from J, leaving 13 bases between. The length of the CDR3 is 12 residues. Germline lookup yields CDR1 SEHNR and CDR2 FQNEAQ (reference sequence). DNA of the CDR3: TGTGCCAGCTCCTGGGGGGAGGATGGCTACACCTTC. This codes for CASSWGEDGYTF. Together with reference TRBV7-9 and TRBJ1-2, the CDR3 gives the full variable domain: DTGVSQNPRHKITKRGQNVTFRCDPISEHNRLYWYRQTLGQGPEFLTYFQNEAQLEKSRLLSDRFSAERPKGSFSTLEIQRTEQGDSAMYLCASSWGEDGYTFGSGTRLTVV.

The chain has TRBV5-8 and TRBJ1-1, with a tentative D call TRBD1 (6 bases). The CDR3 extends over 14 amino acids. CDR1 and CDR2 (germline): SGHTS, YDEGEE. V was clipped by 3 bases and J by 1 base, with 10 bases between them. CDR3 sequence (DNA): TGTGCCAGCAGCTGGGGACATAGGAACACTGAAGCTTTCTTT. Translation: CASSWGHRNTEAFF. The variable domain in full, with the rest retrieved from reference TRBV5-8 and TRBJ1-1, is EAGVTQSPTHLIKTRGQQATLRCSPISGHTSVYWYQQALGLGLQFLLWYDEGEERNRGNFPPRFSGRQFPNYSSELNVNALELEDSALYLCASSWGHRNTEAFFGQGTRLTVV.

The V gene is TRBV7-3, the J gene TRBJ2-3, with 7 bases aligning to TRBD2. This CDR3 region has 17 residues. CDR1 and CDR2 (germline): SGHTA, FQGTGA. The ends lost 1 base at V and 2 bases at J; junction bases unmatched: 9. The CDR3 loop reads CASSLRVRLADTDTQYF. CDR3 bases: TGTGCCAGCAGCTTAAGGGTTAGGCTAGCGGACACAGATACGCAGTATTTT.

The chain links TRBV30 to TRBJ2-1, with D possibly TRBD2 on 5 matching bases. V was shortened by 4 bases and J by 9 bases, with 19 bases between the two germline ends. Looked up from germline, CDR1 is GTSNPN and CDR2 is SVGIG (reference sequence). This CDR3 has 14 amino acids. The CDR3 DNA sequence: TGTGCCTGGAACACTAGGGCTACTGGCGGTGAGCAGTTCTTC. It yields the protein CAWNTRATGGEQFF. The entire variable domain, with the rest obtained from reference TRBV30 and TRBJ2-1, is as follows: SQTIHQWPATLVQPVGSPLSLECTVEGTSNPNLYWYRQAAGRGLQLLFYSVGIGQISSEVPQNLSASRPQDRQFILSSKKLLLSDSGFYLCAWNTRATGGEQFFGPGTRLTVL.

The gene calls are TRBV19 and TRBJ1-2; 7 bases are a match to TRBD1. Looked up from germline, CDR1 is LNHDA and CDR2 is SQIVND (reference sequence). This CDR3 is built from 14 residues. Unmatched junction bases numbered 3, after V lost 1 base and J lost 4 bases. This CDR3 reads CASSIARTGYGYTF. CDR3 DNA: TGTGCCAGTAGTATAGCCCGGACAGGCTATGGCTACACCTTC.

J is TRBJ2-7 and V is TRBV6-2 or TRBV6-3; 7 bases line up with TRBD1. This CDR3 spans 14 amino acids. J lost 5 bases, V lost 0 bases, and 4 bases had no gene match. Germline loops: CDR1 MNHEY, CDR2 SVGEGT. For the CDR3, the DNA is TGTGCCAGCAGTTACTCAGGGGGCTTGGACGAGCAGTACTTC. The encoded protein is CASSYSGGLDEQYF.

V gene TRBV28 combines with J gene TRBJ1-1, with unresolved D. V dropped 1 base and J dropped 1 base, with 10 bases sitting between them. Per germline, CDR1 MDHEN and CDR2 SYDVKM. The length of the CDR3 is 15 residues. CDR3 nucleotide sequence: TGTGCCAGCAGTTTATTGTGGGCTGAGAACACTGAAGCTTTCTTT. This sequence encodes CASSLLWAENTEAFF. The variable domain in full, with the rest retrieved from reference TRBV28 and TRBJ1-1, is DVKVTQSSRYLVKRTGEKVFLECVQDMDHENMFWYRQDPGLGLRLIYFSYDVKMKEKGDIPEGYSVSREKKERFSLILESASTNQTSMYLCASSLLWAENTEAFFGQGTRLTVV.

This CDR3 reads CASSLGGPATQYF. CDR3 nucleotide sequence: TGTGCCAGCAGTTTGGGGGGGCCGGCGACCCAGTACTTC. V and J are TRBV27 and TRBJ2-5; D is perhaps TRBD2 (7 bases). Deletions cut 3 bases from V and 7 bases from J, with 12 bases between. Germline CDR1 and CDR2: MNHEY and SMNVEV (reference sequence). The CDR3 spans 13 residues.

This chain joins TRBV4-1 and TRBJ2-3; a possible D gene is TRBD1 (6 bases). This CDR3 comprises 14 residues. Germline lookup yields CDR1 MGHRA and CDR2 YSYEKL. V was clipped by 1 base and J by 6 bases, with 11 bases between them. The CDR3 region is CASSQGDTRDTQYF. The CDR3 nucleotides are TGCGCCAGCAGCCAAGGGGACACTCGCGATACGCAGTATTTT.

The chain uses TRBV12-3 or TRBV12-4 and TRBJ1-1, with D possibly being TRBD1 (6 bases). CDR3 length: 13 amino acids. Trimming pared 5 bases from V and 1 base from J, leaving 8 bases between. The CDR3 nucleotides read TGTGCCAGCAGTACGACAGGGAACACTGAAGCTTTCTTT. Residues: CASSTTGNTEAFF.

V is TRBV4-1 and J is TRBJ2-1, with D maybe TRBD2 (6 bases). This CDR3 contains 16 residues. Trimming left V 0 bases short and J 0 bases short, with 9 bases between. Germline V gives CDR1 MGHRA, CDR2 YSYEKL. CDR3 protein: CASSQDPGDSYNEQFF. The CDR3 DNA reads as TGCGCCAGCAGCCAAGATCCGGGGGACTCCTACAATGAGCAGTTCTTC.

The chain uses TRBV19 and TRBJ1-2; D gene unclear. This CDR3 comprises 13 residues. V was cut by 1 base and J by 5 bases, with 8 bases left in between. Germline CDR1 reads LNHDA; CDR2 reads SQIVND (reference sequence). Here the CDR3 reads CASSIALRYGYTF. The CDR3 DNA reads TGTGCCAGTAGTATAGCACTTCGGTATGGCTACACCTTC.

V and J are TRBV30 and TRBJ2-5; 10 bases match TRBD2. Trimming took 0 bases from V and 2 from J; bases not matched to a gene: 6. This CDR3 spans 16 amino acids. Germline V gene lookup returns CDR1 GTSNPN and CDR2 SVGIG (reference sequence). CDR3 DNA sequence: TGTGCCTGGAGTGTAAGGGCTAGCGGGGGACAAGAGACCCAGTACTTC. Translated: CAWSVRASGGQETQYF.

The J gene is TRBJ1-2, the V gene TRBV2; D is ambiguous. The germline CDR1 and CDR2 sequences are SNHLY and FYNNEI. The CDR3 loop spans 12 amino acids. V was shortened by 8 bases and J by 0 bases, with 7 bases between the two germline ends. CDR3: CASPAANYGYTF. In DNA form, the CDR3 reads TGTGCCAGCCCCGCGGCTAACTATGGCTACACCTTC.

This clone was seen once. The chain is built from TRBV14 and TRBJ1-6; TRBD1 agrees at 9 bases. V was pared by 0 bases and J by 4 bases, with 7 bases of the junction left unmatched. This CDR3 has 18 amino acids. In germline, CDR1 is SGHDN, CDR2 FVKESK. CDR3 amino acids: CASSQDPQGAGYNSPLHF. The CDR3 nucleotides are TGTGCCAGCAGCCAAGATCCACAGGGGGCGGGTTATAATTCACCCCTCCACTTT.

This sequence joins TRBV11-2 and TRBJ2-5, with 9 bases aligning to TRBD2. V trimming: 2 bases; J trimming: 3 bases; junction bases outside the gene matches: 7. The CDR3 extends over 16 amino acids. CDR1 and CDR2 (germline): SGHAT, FQNNGV. CDR3 residues: CASSLKAGTSKETQYF. The CDR3 bases are TGTGCCAGCAGCTTAAAAGCCGGGACTAGCAAAGAGACCCAGTACTTC.

This chain connects TRBV5-1 to TRBJ2-7; D is uncertain. The V gene lost 1 base and the J gene lost 0 bases, with 5 bases spanning the gap. This CDR3 spans 13 amino acids. Germline V gene sequence: CDR1 SGHRS, CDR2 YFSETQ. The CDR3 nucleotides are TGCGCCAGCAGCTTGACAGTCTCCTACGAGCAGTACTTC. It codes for CASSLTVSYEQYF.

In its sample, this clone was seen once. The V and J genes are TRBV19 and TRBJ1-2, with D hard to call. Germline loops: CDR1 LNHDA, CDR2 SQIVND (reference sequence). This CDR3 comprises 14 residues. V was shortened by 3 bases and J by 1 base, with 9 bases between the two germline ends. CDR3 protein: CASSISALNYGYTF. In nucleotides, the CDR3 is TGTGCCAGTAGTATTAGTGCCCTTAACTATGGCTACACCTTC.

J is TRBJ1-1 and V is TRBV2; TRBD1 might be the D (6 bases). Germline CDR1 is SNHLY and CDR2 is FYNNEI. V was cut by 6 bases and J by 3 bases, with 17 bases left in between. This CDR3 comprises 15 residues. CDR3 DNA sequence: TGTGCCAGCAGGGGCATCGACAGGTGGGACACTGAAGCTTTCTTT. Residues: CASRGIDRWDTEAFF.

This clone was observed a handful of times. The chain has TRBV6-6 and TRBJ2-7, with TRBD2 matching 9 bases. CDR1 MNHNY and CDR2 SVGAGI come from the germline V gene (reference sequence). The trim removed 5 bases at V and 1 base at J, leaving 6 bases unmatched. This CDR3 has 15 residues. The CDR3, as DNA: TGTGCCAGCAGTCTGGGGCGGGGGGGGTCCTACGAGCAGTACTTC. This gives the protein CASSLGRGGSYEQYF.

V is TRBV27 and J is TRBJ1-2; D is unclear. V was clipped by 6 bases and J by 6 bases, with 23 bases between them. The CDR3 is made up of 16 amino acids. Germline V gene lookup returns CDR1 MNHEY and CDR2 SMNVEV (reference sequence). CDR3 bases: TGTGCCAGCAGCTTGCGGGCCCTGGAGGCGTTCGATGGCTACACCTTC. This codes for CASSLRALEAFDGYTF.

The chain has TRBV7-3 and TRBJ2-5; TRBD2 aligns across 9 bases. V lost 4 bases and J lost 3; bases outside the gene matches: 9. The CDR3 loop spans 16 amino acids. The germline gives CDR1 SGHTA, CDR2 FQGTGA. The CDR3 DNA reads TGTGCCAGCAGCTCCTCAGGGGGACTAGCAGAAGAGACCCAGTACTTC. Its translation is CASSSSGGLAEETQYF.

The chain is built from TRBV7-3 and TRBJ2-3; D not certain. The CDR3 contains 13 residues. Trimming pared 1 base from V and 4 bases from J, leaving 6 bases between. Germline CDR1 SGHTA, CDR2 FQGTGA. CDR3 DNA sequence: TGTGCCAGCAGCTTAAGTAGCTCAGATACGCAGTATTTT. Protein product: CASSLSSSDTQYF.

This clone was found once. In DNA, the CDR3 is TGTGCCAGCACCTCACTTAGGACTAGCGGGGGGCAAGAGACCCAGTACTTC. Protein sequence: CASTSLRTSGGQETQYF. The rearrangement uses TRBV7-8 and TRBJ2-5, with 14 nucleotides matching TRBD2. The V and J ends lost 7 bases and 2 bases, in that order; junction bases with no gene match: 9. The CDR3 consists of 17 residues. Germline loops: CDR1 SGHVS, CDR2 FQNEAQ. The complete variable domain, with remaining parts taken from reference TRBV7-8 and TRBJ2-5, reads GAGVSQSPRYKVAKRGQDVALRCDPISGHVSLFWYQQALGQGPEFLTYFQNEAQLDKSGLPSDRFFAERPEGSVSTLKIQRTQQEDSAVYLCASTSLRTSGGQETQYFGPGTRLLVL.

CDR3 coding DNA: TGTGCCAGCAGTCCCGGGACAGGGGGTAATTCACCCCTCCACTTT. Protein product: CASSPGTGGNSPLHF. V usage is TRBV6-2 or TRBV6-3 and J usage is TRBJ1-6, with TRBD1 matching 11 bases. Trimming at V came to 5 bases and at J to 6 bases, leaving 3 bases not matched to a gene. Germline CDR1 and CDR2: MNHEY and SVGEGT. The CDR3 is 15 residues long.

This rearrangement joins TRBV11-2 to TRBJ2-1, with TRBD2 identical over 12 bases. This CDR3 comprises 18 residues. V shed 4 bases, J shed 6 bases, and the junction held 13 bases outside the gene matches. Germline values: CDR1 SGHAT, CDR2 FQNNGV. The CDR3 nucleotides are TGTGCCAGCAGCTCACGCTTTCAGACTAGCGGGGGACTCAATGAGCAGTTCTTC. The encoded protein is CASSSRFQTSGGLNEQFF.